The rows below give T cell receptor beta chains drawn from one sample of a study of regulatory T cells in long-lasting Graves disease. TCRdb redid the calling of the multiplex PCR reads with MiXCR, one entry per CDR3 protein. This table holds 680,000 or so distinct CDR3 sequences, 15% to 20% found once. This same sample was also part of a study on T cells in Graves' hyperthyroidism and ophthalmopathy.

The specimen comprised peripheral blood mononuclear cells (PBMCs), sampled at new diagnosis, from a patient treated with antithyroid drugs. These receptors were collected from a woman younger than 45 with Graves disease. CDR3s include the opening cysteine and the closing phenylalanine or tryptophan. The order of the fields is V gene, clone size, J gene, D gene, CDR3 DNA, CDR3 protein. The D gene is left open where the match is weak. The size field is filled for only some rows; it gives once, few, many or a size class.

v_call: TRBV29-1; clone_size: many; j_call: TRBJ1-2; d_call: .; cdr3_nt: TGCAGCGTTGATGGGGGACGGCTCTATGGCTACACCTTC; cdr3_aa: CSVDGGRLYGYTF
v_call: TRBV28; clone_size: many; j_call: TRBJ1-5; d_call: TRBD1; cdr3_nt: TGTGCCAGCAGGGTCCCAGGGGGGAGTCAGCCCCAGCATTTT; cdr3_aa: CASRVPGGSQPQHF
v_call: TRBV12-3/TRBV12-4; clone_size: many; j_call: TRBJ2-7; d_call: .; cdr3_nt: TGTGCCACCTTGAGTGAAACCTACGAGCAGTACTTC; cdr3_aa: CATLSETYEQYF
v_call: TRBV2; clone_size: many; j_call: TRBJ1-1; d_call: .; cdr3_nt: TGTGCCAGCAGTGAAGCGCCGGCGACACCGAACACTGAAGCTTTCTTT; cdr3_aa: CASSEAPATPNTEAFF
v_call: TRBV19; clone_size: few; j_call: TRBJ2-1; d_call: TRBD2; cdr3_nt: TGTGCCAGTAGTATAGGCCTAGCGGTATACAATGAGCAGTTCTTC; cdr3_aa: CASSIGLAVYNEQFF
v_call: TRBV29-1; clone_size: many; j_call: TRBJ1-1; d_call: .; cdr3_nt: TGCAGCGTTTTGTTGGTGGAAGCTTTCTTT; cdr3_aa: CSVLLVEAFF
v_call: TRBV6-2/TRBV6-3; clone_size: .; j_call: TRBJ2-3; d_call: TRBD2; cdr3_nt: TGTGCCAGCAGTTACGGGACTAGCGTGACAGATACGCAGTATTTT; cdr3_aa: CASSYGTSVTDTQYF
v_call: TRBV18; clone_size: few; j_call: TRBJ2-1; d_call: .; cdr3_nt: TGTGCCAGCTCACCACCCGGTCAATCGAATGAGCAGTTCTTC; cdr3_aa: CASSPPGQSNEQFF
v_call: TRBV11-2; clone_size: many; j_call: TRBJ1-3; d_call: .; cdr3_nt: TGTGCCAGCAGCTTAGACAGAGGAAACACCATATATTTT; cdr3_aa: CASSLDRGNTIYF
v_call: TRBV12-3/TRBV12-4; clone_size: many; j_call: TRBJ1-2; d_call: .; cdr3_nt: TGTGCCAGCAGTCCGGGCCTACCCGTAATGAGCTACACCTTC; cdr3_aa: CASSPGLPVMSYTF
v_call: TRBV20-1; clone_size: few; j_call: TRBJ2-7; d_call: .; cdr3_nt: TGCAGTGCTAGGGGCACCGGGCCCCACGAGCAGTACTTC; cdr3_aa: CSARGTGPHEQYF
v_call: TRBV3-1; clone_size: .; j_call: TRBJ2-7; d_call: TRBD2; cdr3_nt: TGTGCCAGCAGTCTCCGGACTAGCGGGAGGTCTGACGAGCAGTACTTC; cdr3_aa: CASSLRTSGRSDEQYF
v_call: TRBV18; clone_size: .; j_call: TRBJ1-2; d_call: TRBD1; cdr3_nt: TGTGCCAGCTCACCGGACAGGGATGTCTATGGCTACACCTTC; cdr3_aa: CASSPDRDVYGYTF
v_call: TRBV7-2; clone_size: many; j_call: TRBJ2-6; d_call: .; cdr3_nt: TGTGCCAGCAGTACTCTCCTCTCTGGGGCCAACGTCCTGACTTTC; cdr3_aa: CASSTLLSGANVLTF
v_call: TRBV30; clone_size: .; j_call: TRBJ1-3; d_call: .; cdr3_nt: TGTGCCTGGTGTTATTACGGGGGTAACACCATATATTTT; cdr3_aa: CAWCYYGGNTIYF
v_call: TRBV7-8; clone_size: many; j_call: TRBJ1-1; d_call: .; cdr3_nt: TGTGCCAGCAGCTTAGTAGGGGGGGGCCTTAACACTGAAGCTTTCTTT; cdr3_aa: CASSLVGGGLNTEAFF
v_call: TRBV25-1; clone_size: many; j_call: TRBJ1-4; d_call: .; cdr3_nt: TGTGCCAGCAGTGAATTCAGGGGCGCGGGTGAAAAACTGTTTTTT; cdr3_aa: CASSEFRGAGEKLFF
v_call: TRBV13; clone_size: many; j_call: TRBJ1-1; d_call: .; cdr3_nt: TGTGCCAGCAGCCCCAACCCCCCTCCAGCTGAAGCTTTCTTT; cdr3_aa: CASSPNPPPAEAFF
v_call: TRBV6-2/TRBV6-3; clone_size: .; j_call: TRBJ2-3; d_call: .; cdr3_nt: TGTGCCAGTTACCGCGCCCTAGGATCAGATACGCAGTATTTT; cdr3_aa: CASYRALGSDTQYF
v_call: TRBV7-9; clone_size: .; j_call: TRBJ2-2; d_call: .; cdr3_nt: TGTGCCAGCAGCTTGACTAGTGTCACCGGGGAGCTGTTTTTT; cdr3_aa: CASSLTSVTGELFF
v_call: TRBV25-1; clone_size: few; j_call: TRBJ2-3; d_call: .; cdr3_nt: TGTGCCAGCAGTGGCAATCGGAAAAGCACAGATACGCAGTATTTT; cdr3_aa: CASSGNRKSTDTQYF
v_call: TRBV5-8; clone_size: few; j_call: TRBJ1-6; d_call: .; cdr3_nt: TGTGCCAGCAGCTTGGTACAGGGACATTCACCCCTCCACTTT; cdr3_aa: CASSLVQGHSPLHF
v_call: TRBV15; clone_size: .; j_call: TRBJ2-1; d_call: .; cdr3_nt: TGTGCCACCAGCCGAGGGGGGAGATCCAAGGGCAATGAGCAGTTCTTC; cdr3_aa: CATSRGGRSKGNEQFF
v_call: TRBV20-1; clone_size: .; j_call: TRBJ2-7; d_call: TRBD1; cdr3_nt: TGCAGTGCTAGAGACCACCTAGGACAGGTGGCCTACGAGCAGTACTTC; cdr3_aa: CSARDHLGQVAYEQYF
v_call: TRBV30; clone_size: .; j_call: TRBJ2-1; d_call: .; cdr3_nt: TGTGCCTGGAGCGGGATCGGGGATGAGCAGTTCTTC; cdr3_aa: CAWSGIGDEQFF
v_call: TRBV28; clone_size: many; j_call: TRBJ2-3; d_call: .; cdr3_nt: TGTGCCAGCAGTCTAACGACCCCCGATACGCAGTATTTT; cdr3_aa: CASSLTTPDTQYF
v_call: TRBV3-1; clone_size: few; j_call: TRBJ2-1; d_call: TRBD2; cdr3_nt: TGTGCCAGCAGCCTAAGGACTAGCGGGAGGGCCCCCGAGCAGTTCTTC; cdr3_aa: CASSLRTSGRAPEQFF
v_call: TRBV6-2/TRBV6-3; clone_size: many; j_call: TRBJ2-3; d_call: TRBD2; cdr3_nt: TGTGCCAGCAGCGGGAGGACTAGCACAGATACGCAGTATTTT; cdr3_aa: CASSGRTSTDTQYF
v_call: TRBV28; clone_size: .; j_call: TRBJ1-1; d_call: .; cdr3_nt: TGTGCCAGCAGTCCACCCCCCCCAAACACTGAAGCTTTCTTT; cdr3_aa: CASSPPPPNTEAFF
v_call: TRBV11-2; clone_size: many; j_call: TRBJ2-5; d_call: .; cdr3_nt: TGTGCCAGCAGCTTAGTGCCCGTTCCCAAGGGGGGGAAGGAGACCCAGTACTTC; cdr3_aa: CASSLVPVPKGGKETQYF
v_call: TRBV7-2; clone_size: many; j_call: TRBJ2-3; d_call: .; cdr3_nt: TGTGCCAGCAGCTTTTCTAGGTCGGATACGCAGTATTTT; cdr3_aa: CASSFSRSDTQYF
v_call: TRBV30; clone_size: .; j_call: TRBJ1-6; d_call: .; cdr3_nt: TGTGCCTGGAGTGTAACTTGGAATTCACCCCTCCACTTT; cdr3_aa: CAWSVTWNSPLHF
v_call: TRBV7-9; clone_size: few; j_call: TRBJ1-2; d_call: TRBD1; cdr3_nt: TGTGCCAGCAGCTCATCCGGGACAGGCCATGGCTACACCTTC; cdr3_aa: CASSSSGTGHGYTF
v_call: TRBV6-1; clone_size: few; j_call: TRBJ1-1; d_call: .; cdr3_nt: TGTGCCAGCAGGATGGACAGTTCGAACACTGAAGCTTTCTTT; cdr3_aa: CASRMDSSNTEAFF
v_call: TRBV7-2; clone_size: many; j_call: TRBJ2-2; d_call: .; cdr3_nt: TGTGCCAGCAGCCTTCTTCGTAGGGAGCTGTTTTTT; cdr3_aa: CASSLLRRELFF
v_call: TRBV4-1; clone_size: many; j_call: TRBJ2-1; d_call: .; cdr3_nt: TGCGCCAGCAGCCAGGGAGGTTATGAGCAGTTCTTC; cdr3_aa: CASSQGGYEQFF
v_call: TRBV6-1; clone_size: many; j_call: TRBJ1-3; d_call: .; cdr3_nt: TGTGCCAGCACCCCGGGGGACACTGGAAACACCATATATTTT; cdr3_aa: CASTPGDTGNTIYF
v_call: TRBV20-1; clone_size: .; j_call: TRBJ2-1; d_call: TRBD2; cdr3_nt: TGCAGTGCTCCCGCAGGAGGGCGGGAGTTTTCCTACAATGAGCAGTTCTTC; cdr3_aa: CSAPAGGREFSYNEQFF
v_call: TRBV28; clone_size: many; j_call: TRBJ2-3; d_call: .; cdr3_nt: TGTGCCAGCGTCGAAAGGTATACGCAGTATTTT; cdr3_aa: CASVERYTQYF
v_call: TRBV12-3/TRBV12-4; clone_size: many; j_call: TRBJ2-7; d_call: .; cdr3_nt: TGTGCCAGCAGAAGGTCGGGACAAACTAGAATCTACGCGCAGTACTTC; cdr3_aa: CASRRSGQTRIYAQYF
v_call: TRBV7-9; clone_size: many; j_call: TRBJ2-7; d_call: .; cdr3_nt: TGTGCCAGCAGCCCCGAACAGAGCTACGAGCAGTACTTC; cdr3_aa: CASSPEQSYEQYF
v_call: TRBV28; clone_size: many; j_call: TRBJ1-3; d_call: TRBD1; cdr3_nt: TGTGCCAGCAGACCAACCCTCGGGACAGCTGGAAACACCATATATTTT; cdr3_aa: CASRPTLGTAGNTIYF
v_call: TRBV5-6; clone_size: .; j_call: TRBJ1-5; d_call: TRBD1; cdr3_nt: TGTGCCAGCAGCTTGATGGACAGGGACCAGCCCCAGCATTTT; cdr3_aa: CASSLMDRDQPQHF
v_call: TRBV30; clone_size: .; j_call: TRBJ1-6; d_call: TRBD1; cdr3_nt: TGTGCCTGGAGGAGACAGGGGTTTAATTCACCCCTCCACTTT; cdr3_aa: CAWRRQGFNSPLHF
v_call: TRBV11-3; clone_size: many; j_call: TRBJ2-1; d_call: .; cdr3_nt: TGTGCCAGCAGCTTAGGTGATTCGGGCGACAATGAGCAGTTCTTC; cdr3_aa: CASSLGDSGDNEQFF
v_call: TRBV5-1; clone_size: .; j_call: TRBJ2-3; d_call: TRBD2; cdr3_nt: TGCGCCAGCATCTTTTGGGGTAGCGGGTATGGAGATACGCAGTATTTT; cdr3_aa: CASIFWGSGYGDTQYF
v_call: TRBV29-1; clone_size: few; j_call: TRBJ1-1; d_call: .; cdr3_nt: TGCAGCGTTGATTACGGAAGAGGGAACACTGAAGCTTTCTTT; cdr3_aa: CSVDYGRGNTEAFF
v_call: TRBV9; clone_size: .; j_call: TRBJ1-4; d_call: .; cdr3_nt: TGTGCCAGCAGCGTAGGACAGGCTTCTGAAAAACTGTTTTTT; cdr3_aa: CASSVGQASEKLFF
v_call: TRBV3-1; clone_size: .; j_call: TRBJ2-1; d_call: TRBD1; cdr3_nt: TGTGCCAGCAGCCCTAGGGACAGGGCAAAAAATGAGCAGTTCTTC; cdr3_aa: CASSPRDRAKNEQFF
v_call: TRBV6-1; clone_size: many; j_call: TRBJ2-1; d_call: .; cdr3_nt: TGTGCCAGCAGTGAGCTAAGGGTCGCTAGAACCCAGTTCTTC; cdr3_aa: CASSELRVARTQFF
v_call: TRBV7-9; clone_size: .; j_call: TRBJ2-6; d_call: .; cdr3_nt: TGTGCCAGCAGCTCCAGGGTCTCTGGGGCCAACGTCCTGACTTTC; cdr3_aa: CASSSRVSGANVLTF
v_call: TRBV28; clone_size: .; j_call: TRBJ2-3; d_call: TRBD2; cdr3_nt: TGTGCCAGCTACCCGACGGGACTAGCGGGAGAGGCCACAGATACGCAGTATTTT; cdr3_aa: CASYPTGLAGEATDTQYF
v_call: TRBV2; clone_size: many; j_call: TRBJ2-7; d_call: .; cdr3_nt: TGTGCCAGCGGAGGAGAGGGGACATTTTCTTACGAGCAGTACTTC; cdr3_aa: CASGGEGTFSYEQYF
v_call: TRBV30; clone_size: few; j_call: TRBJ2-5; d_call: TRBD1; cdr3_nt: TGTGCCTGGAGTGTCGCCCGACAGGGTCCGCCAGAGACCCAGTACTTC; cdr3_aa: CAWSVARQGPPETQYF
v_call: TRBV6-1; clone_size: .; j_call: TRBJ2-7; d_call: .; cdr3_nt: TGTGCCAGCAGGTCCTATGGAGCCTACGAGCAGTACTTC; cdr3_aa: CASRSYGAYEQYF
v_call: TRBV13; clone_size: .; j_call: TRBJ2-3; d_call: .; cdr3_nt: TGTGCCAGCAGCCCCAACCCGACTACTAGCACAGATACGCAGTATTTT; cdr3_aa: CASSPNPTTSTDTQYF
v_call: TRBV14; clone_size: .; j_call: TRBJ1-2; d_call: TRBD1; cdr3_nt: TGTGCCAGCAGCCAAGATTGGGGACAGGGGGCAGGAGGCTACACCTTC; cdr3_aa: CASSQDWGQGAGGYTF
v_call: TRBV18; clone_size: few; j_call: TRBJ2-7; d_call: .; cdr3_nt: TGTGCCAGCTCCGGCCCCTCCTACGAGCAGTACTTC; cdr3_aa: CASSGPSYEQYF
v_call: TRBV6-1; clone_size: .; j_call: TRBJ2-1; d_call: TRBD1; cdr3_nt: TGTGCCAGCAACCAGAACAGGGGAAAAAACAATGAGCAGTTCTTC; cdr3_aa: CASNQNRGKNNEQFF
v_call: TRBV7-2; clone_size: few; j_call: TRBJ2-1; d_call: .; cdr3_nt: TGTGCCAGCAGCTTGTACGACAATGAGCAGTTCTTC; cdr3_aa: CASSLYDNEQFF